A few counts support the clone carrying this T cell receptor beta chain. These data come from a study of blood T cell repertoires in COVID-19. Study in general: Both acute and convalescent COVID-19 samples were obtained from the United States, Italy and Spain. From T cells, B-cell-depleted T cells, or PBMCs came the material, which was cDNA or gDNA.

Individuals aged roughly 18 to 95 years were recruited from 20 to 25 US areas. Recovered status applied to Cohort 3 donors who had two consecutive negative PCRs. It also applied to those with clearance or with symptom resolution. Measured with immunoSEQ multiplex PCR; TCRdb has only the in-frame clones, and not every one. The data contain roughly 150,000 clones, approximately 80% of them singletons. V lost 5 bases to trimming and J lost 6 bases; unmatched junction nucleotides: 15. The V gene's germline CDR1 is SGHTA and CDR2 FQGNSA. The CDR3 sequence is 16 residues long. The chain carries TRBV7-2 and TRBJ1-2, with 7 nucleotides matching TRBD1. The receptor's source is a woman aged 45 to 65 who had recovered from COVID-19. Sequenced: PBMCs or T cells enriched from blood (not recorded which). CDR3 DNA: TGTGCCAGCAGCGGGGCCAGGACAGGTTCGTGGGATGGCTACACCTTC. It yields the protein CASSGARTGSWDGYTF.